The clone carrying this T cell receptor beta chain was seen only a few times. This sample was taken from a study of T-cell reconstitution after alpha-beta-depleted transplantation in children. The V gene lost 1 base and the J gene lost 5 bases, with 8 bases spanning the gap. CDR3 size: 13 residues. CDR1 is MNHNS and CDR2 is SASEGT in the germline V gene. TCRbeta library construction was performed incorporating unique molecular identifiers. TCRdb redid the calling of the PCR reads with MiXCR, one entry per CDR3 protein. The table has some 350,000 distinct CDR3 sequences, over 9% seen once. The TCR sequence derives from a human donor who donated a stem cell graft to a child with acute lymphoblastic leukemia. The chain has TRBV6-1 and TRBJ1-2; D is undetermined. Sequenced material: PBMCs from the stem cell graft donor, taken from the stem cell graft. CDR3 residues: CASSEVGRYGYTF. CDR3 bases: TGTGCCAGCAGTGAAGTTGGGAGATATGGCTACACCTTC.